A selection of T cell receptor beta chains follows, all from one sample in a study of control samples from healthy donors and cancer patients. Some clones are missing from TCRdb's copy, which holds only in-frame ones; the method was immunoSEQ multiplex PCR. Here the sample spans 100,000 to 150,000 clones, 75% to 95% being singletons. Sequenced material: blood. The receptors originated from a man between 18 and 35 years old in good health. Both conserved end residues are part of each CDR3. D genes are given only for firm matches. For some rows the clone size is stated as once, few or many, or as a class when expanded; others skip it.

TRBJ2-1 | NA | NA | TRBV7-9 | CASSLAVARGDEQFF | TGTGCCAGCAGCTTGGCGGTAGCCCGAGGGGATGAGCAGTTCTTC
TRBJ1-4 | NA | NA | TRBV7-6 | CASSVSRGLREKLFF | TGTGCCAGCAGCGTAAGCCGGGGGCTTCGTGAAAAACTGTTTTTT
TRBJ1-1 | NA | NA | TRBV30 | CAWSVGQGGTEAFF | TGTGCCTGGAGTGTAGGCCAGGGTGGCACTGAAGCTTTCTTT
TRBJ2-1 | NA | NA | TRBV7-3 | CASSLRRGNEQFF | TGTGCCAGCAGCTTAAGGCGGGGTAATGAGCAGTTCTTC
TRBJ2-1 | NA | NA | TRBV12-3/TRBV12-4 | CASSLAGNEQFF | TGTGCCAGCTCCCTAGCCGGCAATGAGCAGTTCTTC
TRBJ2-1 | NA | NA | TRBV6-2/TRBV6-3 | CASSYIRRGAYNEQFF | TGTGCCAGCAGTTACATTCGCAGGGGGGCCTACAATGAGCAGTTCTTC
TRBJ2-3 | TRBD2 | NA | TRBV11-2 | CASSSKRGGTDTQYF | TGTGCCAGCAGCTCCAAGCGGGGGGGCACAGATACGCAGTATTTT
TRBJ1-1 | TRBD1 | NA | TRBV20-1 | CSASARGRTEAFF | TGCAGTGCTAGTGCCAGGGGGCGGACTGAAGCTTTCTTT
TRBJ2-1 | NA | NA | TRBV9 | CASSSGGVNHNEQFF | TGTGCCAGCAGCTCAGGCGGAGTAAACCACAATGAGCAGTTCTTC
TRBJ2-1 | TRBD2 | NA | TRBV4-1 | CASSLSGDEQFF | TGCGCCAGCAGCCTTAGCGGGGATGAGCAGTTCTTC
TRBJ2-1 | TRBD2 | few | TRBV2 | CASSDTVTSGLTANEQFF | TGTGCCAGCAGTGATACGGTGACTAGCGGGCTTACCGCTAATGAGCAGTTCTTC
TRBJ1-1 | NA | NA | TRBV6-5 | CASSYQTSQNTEAFF | TGTGCCAGCAGTTACCAGACAAGCCAGAACACTGAAGCTTTCTTT
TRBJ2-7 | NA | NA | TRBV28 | CASSLRGREQYF | TGTGCCAGCAGTTTGAGGGGTCGGGAGCAGTACTTC
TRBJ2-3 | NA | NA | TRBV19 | CASSLPARRTDTQYF | TGTGCCAGTAGTCTCCCCGCAAGGCGCACAGATACGCAGTATTTT
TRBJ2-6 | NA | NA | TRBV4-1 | CASSPILNSGANVLTF | TGCGCCAGCAGCCCAATCCTCAACTCTGGGGCCAACGTCCTGACTTTC
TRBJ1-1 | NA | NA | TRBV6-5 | CATRGGAVNTEAFF | TGTGCCACCCGGGGGGGGGCCGTGAACACTGAAGCTTTCTTT
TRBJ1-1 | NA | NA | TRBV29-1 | CSVEYGGEAFF | TGCAGCGTTGAGTATGGTGGTGAAGCTTTCTTT
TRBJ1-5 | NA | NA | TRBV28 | CASSYWGDQPQHF | TGTGCCAGCAGCTACTGGGGCGATCAGCCCCAGCATTTT
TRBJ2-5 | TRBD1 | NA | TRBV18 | CASSLRTGQETQYF | TGTGCCAGCTCATTGCGGACAGGGCAAGAGACCCAGTACTTC
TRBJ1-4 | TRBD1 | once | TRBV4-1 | CASSQQGQGVGKLFF | TGCGCCAGCAGCCAGCAGGGACAGGGGGTCGGAAAACTGTTTTTT
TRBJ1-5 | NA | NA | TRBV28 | CASSLAPGNQPQHF | TGTGCCAGCAGTTTGGCCCCGGGCAATCAGCCCCAGCATTTT
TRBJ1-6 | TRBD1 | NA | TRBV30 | CAYGQGGNSPLHF | TGTGCCTACGGACAGGGGGGTAATTCACCCCTCCACTTT
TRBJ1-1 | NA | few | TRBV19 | CASSTTLNTEAFF | TGTGCCAGTAGTACCACTCTGAACACTGAAGCTTTCTTT
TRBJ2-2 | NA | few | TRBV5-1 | CASSLGSSNTGELFF | TGCGCCAGCAGCTTGGGATCTTCTAACACCGGGGAGCTGTTTTTT
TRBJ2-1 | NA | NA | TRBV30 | CACARGYNEQFF | TGTGCCTGTGCGAGGGGGTACAATGAGCAGTTCTTC
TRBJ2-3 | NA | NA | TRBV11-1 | CASSLDPRSTQYF | TGTGCCAGCAGCTTAGACCCGCGGAGTACGCAGTATTTT
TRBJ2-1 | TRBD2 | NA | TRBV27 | CASSPAGGQGVQFF | TGTGCCAGCAGTCCAGCGGGAGGGCAGGGGGTGCAGTTCTTC
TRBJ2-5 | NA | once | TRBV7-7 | CASSPSASQETQYF | TGTGCCAGCAGCCCATCAGCTAGTCAAGAGACCCAGTACTTC
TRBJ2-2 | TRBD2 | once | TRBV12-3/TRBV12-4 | CASRRGGWELFF | TGTGCCAGCAGGCGCGGGGGGTGGGAGCTGTTTTTT
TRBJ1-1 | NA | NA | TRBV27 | CASSLANRNTEAFF | TGTGCCAGCAGTTTAGCAAACAGGAACACTGAAGCTTTCTTT
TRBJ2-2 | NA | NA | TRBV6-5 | CASSAGYHTGELFF | TGTGCCAGCTCCGCGGGTTACCACACCGGGGAGCTGTTTTTT
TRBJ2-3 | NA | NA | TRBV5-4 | CASSLGGTDTQYF | TGTGCCAGCAGCTTGGGGGGCACAGATACGCAGTATTTT
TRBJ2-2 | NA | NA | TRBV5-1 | CASSLSDYNTGELFF | TGCGCCAGCAGCTTGTCGGACTATAACACCGGGGAGCTGTTTTTT
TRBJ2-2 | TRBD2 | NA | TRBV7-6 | CASSLVLAGPTGELFF | TGTGCCAGCAGCTTAGTGCTAGCGGGACCCACCGGGGAGCTGTTTTTT
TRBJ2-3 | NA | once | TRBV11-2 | CASSLVGKSTDTQYF | TGTGCCAGCAGCTTAGTGGGGAAAAGCACAGATACGCAGTATTTT
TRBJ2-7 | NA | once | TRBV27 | CASSPDLYEQYF | TGTGCCAGCAGTCCGGACCTCTACGAGCAGTACTTC
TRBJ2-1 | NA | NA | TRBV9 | CASSGQWQADEQFF | TGTGCCAGCAGCGGCCAATGGCAGGCGGATGAGCAGTTCTTC
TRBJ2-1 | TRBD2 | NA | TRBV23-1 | CASSHSPRGVAGHNEQFF | TGCGCCAGCAGTCACTCCCCTCGAGGGGTAGCGGGACACAATGAGCAGTTCTTC
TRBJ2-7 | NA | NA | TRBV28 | CASSSPSSSYEQYF | TGTGCCAGCAGTTCCCCCAGTAGCTCCTACGAGCAGTACTTC
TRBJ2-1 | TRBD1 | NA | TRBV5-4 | CASRRTGGPTDEQFF | TGTGCCAGCAGAAGAACAGGGGGCCCGACGGATGAGCAGTTCTTC
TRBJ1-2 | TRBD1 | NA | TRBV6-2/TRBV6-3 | CASSWTGAIRGYTF | TGTGCCAGCAGCTGGACAGGGGCAATTCGTGGCTACACCTTC
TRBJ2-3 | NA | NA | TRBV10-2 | CASSPTTSTDTQYF | TGCGCCAGCAGTCCTACGACTAGCACAGATACGCAGTATTTT